Listed below are T cell receptor beta chains from one sample, sequenced in a study of patients and donors after allogeneic stem cell transplantation. TCRdb itself ran the RT-PCR reads through MiXCR, one entry per CDR3 protein. This sample has about 110,000 distinct CDR3 sequences, with 35% to 45% found just once. Sequencing was performed on blood, either unsorted or a sorted T cell fraction (not recorded which). The receptors shown here come from a human donor who was either an allogeneic HSCT recipient or a stem cell or donor lymphocyte infusion donor (not recorded which). It is not recorded whose cells these are; they may come from a transplant donor. Each CDR3 is given with its conserved first and last residue. A D gene is named only where the DNA matches it firmly. Clone size is stated in some rows and not others, as once, few, many or a class when expanded.

CDR3	DNA	V	size	J	length	D
CASSQDTSGSSTDTQYF	TGTGCCAGCAGCCAGGATACTAGCGGATCTAGCACAGATACGCAGTATTTT	TRBV5-8	NA	TRBJ2-3	17	TRBD2
CASKRTAPSSYNEQFF	TGTGCCAGTAAGAGGACAGCCCCAAGCTCCTACAATGAGCAGTTTTTC	TRBV19	few	TRBJ2-1	16	NA
CASRVWAGADTQYF	TGTGCCAGTAGAGTCTGGGCTGGGGCAGATACGCAGTATTTT	TRBV19	once	TRBJ2-3	14	NA
CAISESNKDTIYF	TGTGCCATCAGTGAGTCGAACAAAGACACCATATATTTT	TRBV10-3	NA	TRBJ1-3	13	NA
CASIGQTNTGELFF	TGTGCCAGCATCGGACAGACCAACACCGGGGAGCTGTTTTTT	TRBV12-3/TRBV12-4	NA	TRBJ2-2	14	NA
CASSQGTGTSAQETQYF	TGTGCCAGCAGCCAAGGAACCGGGACTAGCGCACAAGAGACCCAGTACTTC	TRBV14	few	TRBJ2-5	17	TRBD2
CSVGTGTNYGYTF	TGCAGCGTTGGCACCGGAACGAACTATGGCTACACCTTC	TRBV29-1	NA	TRBJ1-2	13	NA
CASSQDRRGDEQYF	TGCGCCAGCAGCCAAGATAGGAGGGGGGACGAGCAGTACTTC	TRBV4-3	NA	TRBJ2-7	14	NA
CSASTREIGTDTQYF	TGCAGTGCTAGTACCCGGGAGATTGGCACAGATACGCAGTATTTT	TRBV20-1	NA	TRBJ2-3	15	NA
CASSLAGLPRRNEQFF	TGTGCCAGCAGCTTAGCGGGACTTCCTCGGCGCAATGAGCAGTTCTTC	TRBV7-9	NA	TRBJ2-1	16	NA
CASSPSLAGGTYNEQFF	TGTGCCAGCAGCCCTAGCTTAGCGGGAGGCACCTACAATGAGCAGTTCTTC	TRBV7-2	many	TRBJ2-1	17	TRBD2
CASSFRPGHGYTF	TGTGCCAGCAGTTTTAGGCCCGGCCATGGCTACACCTTC	TRBV12-3/TRBV12-4	many	TRBJ1-2	13	NA
CASIRGNTEAFF	TGTGCCAGCATCCGGGGGAACACTGAAGCTTTCTTT	TRBV12-3/TRBV12-4	NA	TRBJ1-1	12	NA
CASGLVGGRETQYF	TGTGCTAGTGGTTTGGTAGGTGGGCGTGAGACCCAGTACTTC	TRBV12-5	NA	TRBJ2-5	14	NA
CASSSGTVGPWEAFF	TGTGCCAGCAGTTCCGGGACAGTTGGACCGTGGGAAGCTTTCTTT	TRBV6-6	NA	TRBJ1-1	15	TRBD1
CASSLARGRAKRPLHF	TGTGCCAGCAGCTTAGCGCGAGGCAGGGCCAAAAGACCCCTCCACTTT	TRBV7-2	few	TRBJ1-6	16	NA
CASGLAGVGEQFF	TGTGCCAGCGGACTAGCGGGAGTCGGTGAGCAGTTCTTC	TRBV7-2	few	TRBJ2-1	13	TRBD2
CSAPSGRLTYNEQFF	TGCAGTGCTCCTAGCGGGAGGCTTACCTACAATGAGCAGTTCTTC	TRBV20-1	NA	TRBJ2-1	15	TRBD2
CASSYGEGNYGYTF	TGTGCCAGCAGTTACGGGGAGGGTAACTATGGCTACACCTTC	TRBV6-6	NA	TRBJ1-2	14	NA
CSALSPDYEQYF	TGCAGTGCTCTTTCCCCAGACTACGAGCAGTACTTC	TRBV20-1	NA	TRBJ2-7	12	NA
CASSFSAPTVNTEAFF	TGTGCCAGCAGCTTTAGCGCCCCGACAGTGAACACTGAAGCTTTCTTT	TRBV7-6	few	TRBJ1-1	16	NA
CASSWSSGRYEQYF	TGTGCCAGCAGTTGGAGTAGCGGGAGGTACGAGCAGTACTTC	TRBV27	few	TRBJ2-7	14	TRBD2
CASRSGGRNEKLFF	TGTGCCAGCAGGTCCGGGGGAAGAAATGAAAAACTGTTTTTT	TRBV6-5	many	TRBJ1-4	14	NA
CSARDRGVTGELFF	TGCAGCGCCCGGGACAGGGGCGTTACCGGGGAGCTGTTTTTT	TRBV29-1	NA	TRBJ2-2	14	TRBD1
CASSEGPGWGSGNTIYF	TGTGCCAGCAGTGAGGGGCCAGGGTGGGGATCTGGAAACACCATATATTTT	TRBV12-3/TRBV12-4	few	TRBJ1-3	17	NA
CASSRSTIKSLTEAFF	TGTGCCAGCTCTCGGTCGACTATCAAAAGTCTCACTGAAGCTTTCTTT	TRBV18	NA	TRBJ1-1	16	NA
CASSWVEVGQETQYF	TGTGCCAGCAGCTGGGTTGAGGTGGGGCAAGAGACCCAGTACTTC	TRBV12-3/TRBV12-4	NA	TRBJ2-5	15	NA
CASSDLAGYEQYF	TGTGCCAGCAGTGACCTAGCGGGGTACGAGCAGTACTTC	TRBV6-1	few	TRBJ2-7	13	TRBD2
CAISLQGAVTEAFF	TGTGCCATCAGTTTACAGGGGGCGGTCACTGAAGCTTTCTTT	TRBV10-3	NA	TRBJ1-1	14	TRBD1
CASSDGGRNEQYF	TGTGCCAGCAGTGATGGGGGGAGGAACGAGCAGTACTTC	TRBV25-1	few	TRBJ2-7	13	NA
CASSPSSGANVLTF	TGTGCCAGCAGTCCTTCCTCTGGGGCCAACGTCCTGACTTTC	TRBV9	NA	TRBJ2-6	14	NA
CASSGQGRAFNEQFF	TGTGCCAGCAGCGGACAGGGAAGGGCTTTCAATGAGCAGTTCTTC	TRBV11-2	NA	TRBJ2-1	15	TRBD1
CASSLGEGDTQYF	TGTGCCAGCAGCTTGGGCGAGGGAGATACGCAGTATTTT	TRBV7-2	NA	TRBJ2-3	13	NA
CASSSLTSGIMETQYF	TGTGCCAGCAGCTCCCTGACTAGCGGGATAATGGAGACCCAGTACTTC	TRBV5-5	NA	TRBJ2-5	16	TRBD2
CASSPGLQETQYF	TGTGCCAGCAGTCCCGGACTCCAAGAGACCCAGTACTTC	TRBV12-3/TRBV12-4	few	TRBJ2-5	13	NA
CASSLGDRGFYGYTF	TGTGCCAGCAGCTTAGGGGACAGGGGGTTCTATGGCTACACCTTC	TRBV13	many	TRBJ1-2	15	TRBD1
CASSQDGRAVNEQFF	TGCGCCAGCAGCCAAGATGGGAGGGCCGTCAATGAGCAGTTCTTC	TRBV4-3	NA	TRBJ2-1	15	TRBD2
CASSLVAVTGRSGYTF	TGTGCCAGCAGCTTAGTAGCGGTAACAGGGAGGAGTGGCTACACCTTC	TRBV7-2	few	TRBJ1-2	16	NA
CASSYSSRGPEGNQPQHF	TGTGCCAGCAGTTACTCTTCTCGAGGTCCAGAGGGCAATCAGCCCCAGCATTTT	TRBV6-2/TRBV6-3	NA	TRBJ1-5	18	NA
CASSFPGSGEQYF	TGTGCCAGCAGCTTTCCGGGCAGCGGGGAGCAGTACTTC	TRBV7-9	NA	TRBJ2-7	13	NA
CASSQPQRGTEAFF	TGTGCCAGCAGCCAACCTCAGCGGGGGACTGAAGCTTTCTTT	TRBV4-2	NA	TRBJ1-1	14	NA
CASSFGTGALYGYTF	TGTGCCAGCAGCTTCGGGACAGGGGCCCTCTATGGCTACACCTTC	TRBV7-2	few	TRBJ1-2	15	TRBD1
CASSFQQETQYF	TGTGCCAGCAGTTTCCAACAAGAGACCCAGTACTTC	TRBV12-3/TRBV12-4	few	TRBJ2-5	12	NA